This record concerns one T cell receptor (beta chain) sequence. This sample stems from a study of graft-versus-host responses after intestinal transplantation. On the study more broadly: The whole recipient group had anti-thymocyte globulin induction followed by tacrolimus and steroids for three to four years.

Points from the study as a whole: High graft-versus-host to host-versus-graft clonal ratios were seen in allografts of patients with graft-donor T cell macrochimerism.

Researchers placed approximately 200,000 CFSE-labeled responder cells in culture with approximately 200,000 irradiated, violet-dye-labeled stimulator cells. Per germline, CDR1 MRHNA and CDR2 SNTAGT. The CDR3 runs to 14 residues. V lost 6 bases to trimming and J lost 9 bases; unmatched junction nucleotides: 7. Clones were sequenced by immunoSEQ multiplex PCR, and TCRdb holds only the in-frame ones, with some missing. Of approximately 20,000 clones in the sample, roughly two fifths were seen once. The gene calls are TRBV6-4 and TRBJ2-1, with TRBD2 matching over 11 bases. This clonotype was obtained from a human patient who received an intestinal transplant. The sample here was alloreactive CD8+ T cells from a mixed lymphocyte reaction culture, taken before intestinal transplant. Regarding subset: CFSE-low proliferating T cells sorted from approximately 6-day pre-transplant mixed lymphocyte reaction (GvH or HvG direction). CDR3 in DNA: TGTGCCAGCAGACTAGCGGGAGTACTAGGTGAGCAGTTCTTC. Its translation is CASRLAGVLGEQFF.